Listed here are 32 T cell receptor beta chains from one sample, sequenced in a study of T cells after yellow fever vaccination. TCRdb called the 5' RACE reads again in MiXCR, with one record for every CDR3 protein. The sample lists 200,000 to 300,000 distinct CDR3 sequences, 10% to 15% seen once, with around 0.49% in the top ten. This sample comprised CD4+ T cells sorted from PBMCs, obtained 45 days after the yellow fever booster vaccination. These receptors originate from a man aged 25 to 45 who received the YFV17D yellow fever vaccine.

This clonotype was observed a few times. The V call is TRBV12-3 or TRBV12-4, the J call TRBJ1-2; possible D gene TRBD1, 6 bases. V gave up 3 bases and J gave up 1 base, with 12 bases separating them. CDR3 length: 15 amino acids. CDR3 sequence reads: CASSFGDRINYGYTF. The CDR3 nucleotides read TGTGCCAGCAGTTTCGGCGACAGGATTAACTATGGCTACACCTTC.

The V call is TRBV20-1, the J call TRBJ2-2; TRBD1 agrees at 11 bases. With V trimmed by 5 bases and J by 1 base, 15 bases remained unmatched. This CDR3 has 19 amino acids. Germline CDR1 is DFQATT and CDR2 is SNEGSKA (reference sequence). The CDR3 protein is CSASLPRTGGARNTGELFF. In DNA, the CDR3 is TGCAGTGCTTCCCTACCTCGGACAGGGGGCGCGAGGAACACCGGGGAGCTGTTTTTT.

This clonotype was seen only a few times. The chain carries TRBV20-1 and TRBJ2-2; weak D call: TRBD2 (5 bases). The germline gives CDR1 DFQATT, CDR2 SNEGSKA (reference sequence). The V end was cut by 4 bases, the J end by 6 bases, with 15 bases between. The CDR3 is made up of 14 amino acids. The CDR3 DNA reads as TGCAGTGCTACTGACTATGCACACGCCGGGGAGCTGTTTTTT. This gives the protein CSATDYAHAGELFF.

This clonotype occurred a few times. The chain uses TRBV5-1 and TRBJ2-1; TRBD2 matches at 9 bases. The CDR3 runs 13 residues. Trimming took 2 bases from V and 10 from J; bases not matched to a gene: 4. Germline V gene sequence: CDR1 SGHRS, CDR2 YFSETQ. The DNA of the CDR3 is TGCGCCAGCAGCTTTGGGACTAGCCAGGAGCAGTTCTTC. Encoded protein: CASSFGTSQEQFF.

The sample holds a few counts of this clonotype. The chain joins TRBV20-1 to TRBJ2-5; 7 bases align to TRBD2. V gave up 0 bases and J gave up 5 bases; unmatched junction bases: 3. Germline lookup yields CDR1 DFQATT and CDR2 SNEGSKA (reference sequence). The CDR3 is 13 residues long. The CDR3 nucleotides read TGCAGTGCTAGAGATCGAGCGGGGGAGACCCAGTACTTC. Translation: CSARDRAGETQYF.

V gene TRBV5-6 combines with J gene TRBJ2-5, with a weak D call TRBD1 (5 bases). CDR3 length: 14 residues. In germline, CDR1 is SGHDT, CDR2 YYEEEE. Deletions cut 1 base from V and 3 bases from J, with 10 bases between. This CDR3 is CASSLQGSKETQYF. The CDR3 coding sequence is TGTGCCAGCAGCTTGCAGGGCTCCAAAGAGACCCAGTACTTC. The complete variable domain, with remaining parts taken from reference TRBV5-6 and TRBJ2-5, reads DAGVTQSPTHLIKTRGQQVTLRCSPKSGHDTVSWYQQALGQGPQFIFQYYEEEERQRGNFPDRFSGHQFPNYSSELNVNALLLGDSALYLCASSLQGSKETQYFGPGTRLLVL.

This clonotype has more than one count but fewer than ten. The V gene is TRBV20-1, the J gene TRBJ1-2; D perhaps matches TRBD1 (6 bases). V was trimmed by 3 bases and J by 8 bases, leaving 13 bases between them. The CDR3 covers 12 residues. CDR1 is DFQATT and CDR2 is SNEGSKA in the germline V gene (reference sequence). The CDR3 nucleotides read TGCAGTGCTAGGGGGCAGGGGAAAGGCTACACCTTC. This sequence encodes CSARGQGKGYTF.

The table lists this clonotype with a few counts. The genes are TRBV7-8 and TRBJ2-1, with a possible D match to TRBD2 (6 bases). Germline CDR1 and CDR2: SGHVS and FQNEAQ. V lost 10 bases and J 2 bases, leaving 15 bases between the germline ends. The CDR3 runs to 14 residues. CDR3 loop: CATYREPPYNEQFF. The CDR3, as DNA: TGTGCCACTTATCGGGAGCCCCCCTACAATGAGCAGTTCTTC.

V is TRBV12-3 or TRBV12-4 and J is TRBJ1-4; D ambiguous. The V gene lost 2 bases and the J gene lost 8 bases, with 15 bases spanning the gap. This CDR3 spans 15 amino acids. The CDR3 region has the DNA TGTGCCAGCAGTTTAATAGCACAGTCCGGGGAAAAACTGTTTTTT. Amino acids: CASSLIAQSGEKLFF.

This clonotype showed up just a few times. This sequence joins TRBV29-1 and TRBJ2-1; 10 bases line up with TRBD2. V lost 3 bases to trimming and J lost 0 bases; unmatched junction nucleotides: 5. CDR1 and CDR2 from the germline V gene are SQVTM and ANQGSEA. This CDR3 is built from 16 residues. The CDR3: CSVESGLAASYNEQFF. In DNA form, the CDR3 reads TGCAGCGTTGAGAGCGGACTAGCGGCCTCCTACAATGAGCAGTTCTTC.

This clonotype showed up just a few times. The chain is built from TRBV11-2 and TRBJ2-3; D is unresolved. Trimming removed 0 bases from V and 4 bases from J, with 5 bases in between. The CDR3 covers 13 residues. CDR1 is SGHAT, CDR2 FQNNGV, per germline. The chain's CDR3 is CASSLDSSDTQYF. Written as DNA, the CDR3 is TGTGCCAGCAGCTTAGATTCTTCAGATACGCAGTATTTT.

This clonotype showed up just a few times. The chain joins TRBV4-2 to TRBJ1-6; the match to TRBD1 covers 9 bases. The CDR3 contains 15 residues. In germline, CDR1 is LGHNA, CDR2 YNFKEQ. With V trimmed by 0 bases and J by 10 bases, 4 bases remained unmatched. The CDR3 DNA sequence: TGTGCCAGCAGCCAAGATGGGACAGGGAGGTCACCCCTCCACTTT. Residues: CASSQDGTGRSPLHF.

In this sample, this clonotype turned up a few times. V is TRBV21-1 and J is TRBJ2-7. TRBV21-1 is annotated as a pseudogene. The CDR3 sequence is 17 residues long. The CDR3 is CASSRSKGRDISYEQYF. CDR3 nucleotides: TGTGCCAGCAGCAGGTCCAAAGGACGCGATATCTCCTACGAGCAGTACTTC.

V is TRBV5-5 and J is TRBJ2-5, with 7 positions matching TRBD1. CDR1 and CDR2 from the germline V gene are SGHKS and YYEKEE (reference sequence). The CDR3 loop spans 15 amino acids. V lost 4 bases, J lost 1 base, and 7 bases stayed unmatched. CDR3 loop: CASSPTGPSQETQYF. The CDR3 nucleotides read TGTGCCAGCAGCCCGACAGGGCCATCCCAAGAGACCCAGTACTTC.

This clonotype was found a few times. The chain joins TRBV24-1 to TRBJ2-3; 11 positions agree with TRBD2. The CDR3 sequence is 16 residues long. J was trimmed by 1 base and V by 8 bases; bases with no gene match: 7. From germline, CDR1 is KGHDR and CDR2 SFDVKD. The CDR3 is CATTSGRQGGTDTQYF. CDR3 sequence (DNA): TGTGCCACCACTAGCGGGAGGCAAGGGGGCACAGATACGCAGTATTTT.

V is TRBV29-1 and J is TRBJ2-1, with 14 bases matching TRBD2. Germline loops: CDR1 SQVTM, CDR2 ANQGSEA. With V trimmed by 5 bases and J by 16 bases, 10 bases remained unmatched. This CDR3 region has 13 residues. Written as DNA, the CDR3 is TGCAGCGTTCTTCAGGGGACTAGCGGGAGTTTTTTCTTC. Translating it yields CSVLQGTSGSFFF.

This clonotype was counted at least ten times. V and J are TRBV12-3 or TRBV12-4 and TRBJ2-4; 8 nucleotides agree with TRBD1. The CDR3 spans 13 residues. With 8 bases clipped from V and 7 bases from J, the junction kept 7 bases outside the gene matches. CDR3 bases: TGTGCCAGCCTACGACAGGGGCGGAACATTCAGTACTTC. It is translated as CASLRQGRNIQYF.

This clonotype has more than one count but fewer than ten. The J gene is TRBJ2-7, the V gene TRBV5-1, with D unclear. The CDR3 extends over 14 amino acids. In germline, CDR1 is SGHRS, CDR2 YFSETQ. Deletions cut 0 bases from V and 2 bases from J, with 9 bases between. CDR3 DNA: TGCGCCAGCAGCTTGGGTGGGAATGCCTACGAGCAGTACTTC. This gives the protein CASSLGGNAYEQYF. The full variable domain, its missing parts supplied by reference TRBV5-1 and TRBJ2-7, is KAGVTQTPRYLIKTRGQQVTLSCSPISGHRSVSWYQQTPGQGLQFLFEYFSETQRNKGNFPGRFSGRQFSNSRSEMNVSTLELGDSALYLCASSLGGNAYEQYFGPGTRLTVT.

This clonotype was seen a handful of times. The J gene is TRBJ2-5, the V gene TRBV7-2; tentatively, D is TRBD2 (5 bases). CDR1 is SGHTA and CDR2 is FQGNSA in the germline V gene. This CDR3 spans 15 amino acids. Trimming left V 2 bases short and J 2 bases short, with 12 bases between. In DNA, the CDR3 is TGTGCCAGCAGCTTAACCGGGATAGCACAAGAGACCCAGTACTTC. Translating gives CASSLTGIAQETQYF. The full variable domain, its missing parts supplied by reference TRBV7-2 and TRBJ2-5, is GAGVSQSPSNKVTEKGKDVELRCDPISGHTALYWYRQSLGQGLEFLIYFQGNSAPDKSGLPSDRFSAERTGGSVSTLTIQRTQQEDSAVYLCASSLTGIAQETQYFGPGTRLLVL.

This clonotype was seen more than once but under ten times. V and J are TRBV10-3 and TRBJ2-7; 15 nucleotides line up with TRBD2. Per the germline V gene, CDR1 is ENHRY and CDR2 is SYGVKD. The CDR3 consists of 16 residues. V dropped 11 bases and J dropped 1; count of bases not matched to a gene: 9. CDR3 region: CASGLAGGHTSYEQYF. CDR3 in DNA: TGTGCCTCCGGACTAGCGGGAGGGCATACTTCCTACGAGCAGTACTTC.

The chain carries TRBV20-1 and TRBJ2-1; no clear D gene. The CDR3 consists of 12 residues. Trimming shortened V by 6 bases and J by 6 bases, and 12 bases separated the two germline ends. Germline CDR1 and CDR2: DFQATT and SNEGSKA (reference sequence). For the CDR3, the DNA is TGCAGTGCGCTGGTACGGAGCAATGAGCAGTTCTTC. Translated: CSALVRSNEQFF.

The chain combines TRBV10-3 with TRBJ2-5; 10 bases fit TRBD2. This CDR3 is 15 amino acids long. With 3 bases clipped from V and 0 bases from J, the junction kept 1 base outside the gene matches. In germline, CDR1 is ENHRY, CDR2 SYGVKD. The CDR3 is CAISESGGDQETQYF. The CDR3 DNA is TGTGCCATCAGTGAAAGCGGGGGGGACCAAGAGACCCAGTACTTC.

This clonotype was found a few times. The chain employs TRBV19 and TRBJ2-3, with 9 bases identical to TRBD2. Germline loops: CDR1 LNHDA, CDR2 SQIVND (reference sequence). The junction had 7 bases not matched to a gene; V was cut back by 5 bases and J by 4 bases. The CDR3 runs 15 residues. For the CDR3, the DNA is TGTGCCAGTAGTTGGACTAGCGAGATGGCAGATACGCAGTATTTT. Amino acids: CASSWTSEMADTQYF.

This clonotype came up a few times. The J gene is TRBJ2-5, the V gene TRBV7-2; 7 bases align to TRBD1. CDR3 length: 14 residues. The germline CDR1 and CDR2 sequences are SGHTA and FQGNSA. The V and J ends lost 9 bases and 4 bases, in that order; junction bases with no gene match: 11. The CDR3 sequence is CASAEASGGETQYF. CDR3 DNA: TGTGCCAGTGCTGAGGCCTCAGGGGGAGAGACCCAGTACTTC.

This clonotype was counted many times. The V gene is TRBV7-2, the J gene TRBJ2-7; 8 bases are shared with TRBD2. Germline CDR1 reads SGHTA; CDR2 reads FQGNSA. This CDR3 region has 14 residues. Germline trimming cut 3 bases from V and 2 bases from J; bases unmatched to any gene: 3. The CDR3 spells CASSFTSGPYEQYF. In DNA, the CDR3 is TGTGCCAGCAGCTTTACTAGCGGTCCCTACGAGCAGTACTTC.

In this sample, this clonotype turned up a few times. CDR3 loop: CASRIGGGYEQYF. CDR3 nucleotides: TGCGCCAGCAGGATAGGGGGCGGTTACGAGCAGTACTTC. The chain combines TRBV5-1 with TRBJ2-7, with 7 bases lining up with TRBD1. The V and J ends lost 5 bases and 4 bases, in that order; junction bases with no gene match: 6. This CDR3 has 13 residues. Germline V lookup: CDR1 SGHRS, CDR2 YFSETQ.

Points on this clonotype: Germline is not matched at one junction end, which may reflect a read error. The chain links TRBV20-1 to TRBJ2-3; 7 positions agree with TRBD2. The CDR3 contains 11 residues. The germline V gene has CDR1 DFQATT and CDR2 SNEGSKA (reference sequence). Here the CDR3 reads CSAREGRVATF. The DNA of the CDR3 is TGCAGTGCTAGAGAGGGGAGGGTCGCGACTTTT.

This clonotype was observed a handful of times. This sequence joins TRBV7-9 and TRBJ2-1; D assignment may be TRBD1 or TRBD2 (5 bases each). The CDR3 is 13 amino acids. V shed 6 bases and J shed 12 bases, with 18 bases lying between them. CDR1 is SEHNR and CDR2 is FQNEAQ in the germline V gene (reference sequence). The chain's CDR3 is CASRPGTRRVQFF. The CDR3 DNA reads TGTGCCAGCAGACCAGGGACGCGGCGGGTGCAGTTCTTC.

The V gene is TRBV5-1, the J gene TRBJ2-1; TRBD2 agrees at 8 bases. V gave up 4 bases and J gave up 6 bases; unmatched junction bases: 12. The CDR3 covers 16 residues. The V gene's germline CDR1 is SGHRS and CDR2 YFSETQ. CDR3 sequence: CASSLRGGLIGNEQFF. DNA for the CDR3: TGCGCCAGCAGCCTCCGGGGGGGCCTAATTGGCAATGAGCAGTTCTTC.

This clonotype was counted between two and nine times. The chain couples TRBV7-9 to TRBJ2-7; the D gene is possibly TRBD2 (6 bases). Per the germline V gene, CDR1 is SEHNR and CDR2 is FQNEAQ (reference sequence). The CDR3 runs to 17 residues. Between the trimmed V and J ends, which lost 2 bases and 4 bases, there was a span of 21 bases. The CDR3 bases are TGTGCCAGCAGCTTAAGGGGCGGGGAGACGGTAGCTTACGAGCAGTACTTC. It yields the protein CASSLRGGETVAYEQYF.

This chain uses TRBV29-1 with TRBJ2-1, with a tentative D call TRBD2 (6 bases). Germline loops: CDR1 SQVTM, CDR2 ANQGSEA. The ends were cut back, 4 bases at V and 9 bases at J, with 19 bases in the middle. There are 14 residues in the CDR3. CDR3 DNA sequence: TGCAGCGTTGGTGAGGGAGGTGAATCCAGTGAGCAGTTCTTC. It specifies CSVGEGGESSEQFF.

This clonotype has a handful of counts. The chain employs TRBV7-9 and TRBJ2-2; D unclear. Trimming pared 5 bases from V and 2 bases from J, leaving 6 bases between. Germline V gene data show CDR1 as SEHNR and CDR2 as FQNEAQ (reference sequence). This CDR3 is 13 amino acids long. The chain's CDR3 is CASSRLNTGELFF. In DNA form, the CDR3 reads TGTGCCAGCAGCAGACTTAACACCGGGGAGCTGTTTTTT.